The T cell receptor (beta chain) described here comes from a study of T-cell reconstitution after alpha-beta-depleted transplantation in children. Findings and limits, study-wide: Alpha-beta T cells present about two months after transplant were reported to originate from several hundred expanded graft clones. Some patients' high day-60 TCRbeta diversity was attributed to recipient cells surviving conditioning. T-cell counts and diversity at one year post-transplant came mainly from newly produced T cells.

As regards this clonotype: Its antigen is undetermined.

The authors prepared the TCRbeta library with unique molecular identifiers. TCRdb reprocessed the PCR reads with MiXCR, giving one entry per CDR3 protein. The sample includes about 470,000 distinct CDR3 sequences, roughly 43% seen only once; the top ten take approximately 30%. The CDR3 runs to 14 residues. The J segment lost 11 bases and the V segment lost 6 bases, leaving 12 bases of the junction unmatched. The germline CDR1 and CDR2 sequences are SEHNR and FQNEAQ (reference sequence). The V gene is TRBV7-9, the J gene TRBJ2-1; TRBD2 agrees at 8 bases. Material: PBMCs, obtained before TCRalphabeta/CD19-depleted stem cell transplant. The receptor comes from a girl under 10 years old with aplastic anemia, due to receive a stem cell transplant. Here the CDR3 DNA reads TGTGCCAGCAGGTTACTGACGGGACTAGAGAAGCAGTTCTTC. Encoded protein: CASRLLTGLEKQFF.